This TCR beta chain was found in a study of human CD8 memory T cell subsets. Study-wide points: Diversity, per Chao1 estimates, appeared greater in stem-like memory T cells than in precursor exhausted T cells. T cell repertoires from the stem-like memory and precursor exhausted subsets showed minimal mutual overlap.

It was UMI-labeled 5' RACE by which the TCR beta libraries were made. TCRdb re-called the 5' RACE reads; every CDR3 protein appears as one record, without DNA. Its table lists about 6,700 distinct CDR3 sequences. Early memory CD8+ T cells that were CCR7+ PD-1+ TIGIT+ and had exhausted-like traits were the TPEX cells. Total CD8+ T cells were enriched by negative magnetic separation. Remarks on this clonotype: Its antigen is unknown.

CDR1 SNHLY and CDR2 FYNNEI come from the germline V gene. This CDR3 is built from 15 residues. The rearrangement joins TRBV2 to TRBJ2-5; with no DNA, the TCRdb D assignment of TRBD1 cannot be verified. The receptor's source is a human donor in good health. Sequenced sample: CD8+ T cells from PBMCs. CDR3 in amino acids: CASSPRWGTQETQYF.